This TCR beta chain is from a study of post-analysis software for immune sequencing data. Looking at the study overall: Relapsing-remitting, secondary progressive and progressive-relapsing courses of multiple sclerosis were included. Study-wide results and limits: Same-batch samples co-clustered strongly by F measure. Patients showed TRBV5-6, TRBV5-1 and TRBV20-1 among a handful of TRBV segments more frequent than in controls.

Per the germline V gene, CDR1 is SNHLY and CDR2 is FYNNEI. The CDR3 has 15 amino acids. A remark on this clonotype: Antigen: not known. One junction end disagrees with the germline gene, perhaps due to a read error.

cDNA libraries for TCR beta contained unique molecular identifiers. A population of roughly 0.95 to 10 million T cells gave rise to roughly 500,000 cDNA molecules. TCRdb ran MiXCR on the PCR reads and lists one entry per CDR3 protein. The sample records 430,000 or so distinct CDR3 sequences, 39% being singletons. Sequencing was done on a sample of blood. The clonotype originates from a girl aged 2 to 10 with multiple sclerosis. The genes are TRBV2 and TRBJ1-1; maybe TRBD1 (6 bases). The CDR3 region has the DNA TGTACCAGCAGTGAAGAAAATCAGGGGATAACTGAAGCTTTCTTT. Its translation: CTSSEENQGITEAFF.